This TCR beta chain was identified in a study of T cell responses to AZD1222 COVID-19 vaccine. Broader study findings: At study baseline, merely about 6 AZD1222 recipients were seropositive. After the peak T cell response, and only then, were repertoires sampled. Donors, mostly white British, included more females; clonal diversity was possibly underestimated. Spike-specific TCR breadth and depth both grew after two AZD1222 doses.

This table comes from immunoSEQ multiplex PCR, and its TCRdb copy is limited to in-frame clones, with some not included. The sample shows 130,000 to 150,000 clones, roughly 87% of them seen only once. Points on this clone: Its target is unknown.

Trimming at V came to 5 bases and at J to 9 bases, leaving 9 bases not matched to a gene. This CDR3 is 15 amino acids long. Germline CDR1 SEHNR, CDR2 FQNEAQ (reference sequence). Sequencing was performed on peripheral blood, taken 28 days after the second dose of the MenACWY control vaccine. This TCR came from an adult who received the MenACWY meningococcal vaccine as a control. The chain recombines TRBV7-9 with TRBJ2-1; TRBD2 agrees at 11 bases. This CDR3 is CASSRPGLAVSEQFF. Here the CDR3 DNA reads TGTGCCAGCAGCCGACCGGGACTAGCGGTTTCTGAGCAGTTCTTC. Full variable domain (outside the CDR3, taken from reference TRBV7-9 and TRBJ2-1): DTGVSQNPRHKITKRGQNVTFRCDPISEHNRLYWYRQTLGQGPEFLTYFQNEAQLEKSRLLSDRFSAERPKGSFSTLEIQRTEQGDSAMYLCASSRPGLAVSEQFFGPGTRLTVL.